This T cell receptor beta chain was sequenced during a study of blood T cell repertoires in COVID-19 (TCRdb year 2020). Regarding the complete study: The collaborator samples originated in the United States, Italy and Spain and spanned the acute and convalescent phases of COVID-19. Samples came from the ongoing ImmuneRACE study (first 160 participants) plus 1,254 subjects from 6 global collaborators. Deeply sampled blood TCRbeta repertoires from subjects exposed to, actively infected with, or recovered from COVID-19 were included in the dataset. Where available, HLA class I and class II types were taken from metadata supplied by the sample provider and were not determined by assay-based typing. Nearly every sample came with metadata listing a de-identified subject ID, COVID-19 status, age in years and sex. The prospective study material was composed of cDNA or gDNA derived from T cells, B-cell-depleted T cells, or PBMCs. A freely available public database, intended as a resource for researchers studying the immune response to SARS-CoV-2, is where the repertoires were released.

Worth noting for this clone: What this receptor recognizes is not known. Base qualities are not at hand, and no much larger clone is one base apart.

The collaborating institutions used their own protocols to collect whole blood in K2EDTA tubes. For TCRbeta analysis, collaborators shipped samples in one of three forms: frozen whole blood, isolated PBMCs, or DNA extracted from either of those sample types. Cut back by 0 bases and 8 bases, the V and J ends lie 14 bases apart. Taken from the germline V gene, the CDR1 and CDR2 loops are SGHDT and YYEEEE. From its cysteine to its phenylalanine, the CDR3 spans 14 amino acids. Of all the DNA, just the CDR3 is kept, 42 bases in frame from base 1. What the research found in general, with its limitations: Clinical and demographic metadata were provided uncurated, with the amount varying by source and participant.

The immunoSEQ Assay, a bias-controlled multiplex PCR, was used to amplify TCRbeta CDR3 regions from genomic DNA. For the original study's pipeline: The number of nucleated cells in each sample was estimated from the amplification of reference gene primers within the assay. To quantify the absolute abundance of each unique TCRbeta CDR3 rearrangement, sequence reads were collapsed and filtered. For each sample, productive Simpson clonality was calculated as the square root of Simpson's diversity index over productive rearrangements. TCRdb re-hosts the immuneACCESS table, in-frame sequences only. Its copies lack some clones; in the studies checked, an unresolved V gene accounts for under half of them, and the cause for the rest is not known. The D gene and trimming were derived from the DNA, and the V and J assignments and clone size from that table. This sample holds hundreds of thousands of clones; roughly four fifths were observed only once. In total, the top ten clones hold 1.9% of the sample.

The chain joins TRBV5-6 to TRBJ1-2, with a weak D call of TRBD1 (5 bases match). The source is a woman aged 80 or older with acute or convalescent COVID-19. The sequenced material came from peripheral blood. The CDR3 has the sequence CASSLAAGLQGYTF. The nucleotides are TGTGCCAGCAGCTTGGCGGCAGGGTTGCAGGGCTACACCTTC.